A few counts support the clone carrying this T cell receptor (beta chain). What it binds is not known. This specimen belongs to a study of T cells after yellow fever vaccination. Regarding the study as a whole: Detected again after the booster were most primary-vaccination clones, at about 96% CD4 and roughly 88% CD8.

TCRdb redid the calling of the 5' RACE reads with MiXCR, one entry per CDR3 protein. The sample has 500,000 to 550,000 distinct CDR3 sequences; 20% to 25% are singletons. Per germline, CDR1 LGHDT and CDR2 YNNKEL (reference sequence). CDR3 size: 15 residues. The junction had 9 bases not matched to a gene; V was cut back by 6 bases and J by 3 bases. The genes are TRBV3-1 and TRBJ2-7; 9 bases agree with TRBD1. This TCR derives from a man between 18 and 29 years old who received the YFV17D yellow fever vaccine. The specimen was PBMCs, collected approximately 22 days after the first yellow fever vaccination. The CDR3 here is CASRLRDRVYYEQYV. In nucleotides, the CDR3 is TGTGCCAGCAGACTCCGGGACAGGGTATACTACGAGCAGTACGTC.